These 24 T cell receptor beta chains came from one sample sequenced in a study of beta chain features in type 1 diabetes. All of the isolated RNA was reverse transcribed, so expressed TCRB transcripts were sequenced. Produced via immunoSEQ multiplex PCR; TCRdb's table is partial and in-frame only. The table records 160,000 or so clones, less than 9.5% of them present only once. The sequenced sample was central memory CD4+ T cells from blood. The source of these receptors is a young woman in good health.

The rearrangement links TRBV14 to TRBJ2-5, with D possibly being TRBD2 (6 bases). Germline CDR1 SGHDN, CDR2 FVKESK. Trimming shortened V by 4 bases and J by 7 bases, and 13 bases separated the two germline ends. CDR3 length: 13 residues. Here the CDR3 DNA reads TGTGCCAGCAGCCTCTCGCGGGGTGGGACCCAGTACTTC. This translates into CASSLSRGGTQYF.

This clone has only a few counts. The chain combines TRBV18 with TRBJ2-7; 9 bases align to TRBD2. This CDR3 comprises 14 residues. V lost 10 bases to trimming and J lost 4 bases; unmatched junction nucleotides: 11. Germline loops: CDR1 KGHSH, CDR2 LQKENI. CDR3 in amino acids: CATASVAGEYEQYF. CDR3 sequence (DNA): TGTGCCACTGCTTCTGTAGCGGGAGAGTACGAGCAGTACTTC.

This clone was picked up a small number of times. The genes are TRBV13 and TRBJ2-7; D perhaps matches TRBD2 (6 bases). Trimming removed 2 bases from V and 2 bases from J, with 13 bases in between. Germline-derived CDR1 and CDR2 are PRHDT and FYEKMQ (reference sequence). CDR3 length equals 15 residues. This CDR3 is CASSLRGLSPYEQYF. The CDR3 region has the DNA TGTGCCAGCAGCTTACGGGGACTGTCCCCCTACGAGCAGTACTTC.

V is TRBV5-4 and J is TRBJ1-2, with 9 bases lining up with TRBD1. Germline V gene lookup returns CDR1 SGHNT and CDR2 YYREEE (reference sequence). Germline trimming cut 4 bases from V and 1 base from J; bases unmatched to any gene: 2. CDR3 size: 14 residues. Here the CDR3 reads CASSMTGGNYGYTF. The CDR3 DNA follows: TGTGCCAGCAGCATGACAGGGGGTAACTATGGCTACACCTTC.

This clone was seen a few times. In DNA form, the CDR3 reads TGTGCCATCAGTGAGCAGGGGGCGAACCCTGGAAACACCATATATTTT. Translation gives CAISEQGANPGNTIYF. V usage is TRBV10-3 and J usage is TRBJ1-3; 8 bases match TRBD1. The CDR3 consists of 16 residues. V gave up 2 bases and J gave up 2 bases; unmatched junction bases: 5. The germline gives CDR1 ENHRY, CDR2 SYGVKD.

The rearrangement links TRBV2 to TRBJ2-1; D is undetermined. The CDR3 contains 12 residues. CDR1 is SNHLY, CDR2 FYNNEI, per germline. V lost 6 bases and J 4 bases, leaving 7 bases between the germline ends. The CDR3 loop is CASRLEYNEQFF. In nucleotides, the CDR3 is TGTGCCAGCAGGCTAGAGTACAATGAGCAGTTCTTC.

This chain joins TRBV30 and TRBJ1-3; D is unresolved. V was trimmed by 0 bases and J by 0 bases, leaving 6 bases between them. The CDR3 is 14 residues long. Germline V gives CDR1 GTSNPN, CDR2 SVGIG (reference sequence). CDR3 DNA sequence: TGTGCCTGGAGTGTACTAAGCTCTGGAAACACCATATATTTT. Protein sequence: CAWSVLSSGNTIYF.

This clone was counted between two and nine times. This chain joins TRBV30 and TRBJ1-6; a possible D gene is TRBD1 (5 bases). From germline, CDR1 is GTSNPN and CDR2 SVGIG (reference sequence). Trimming stripped 5 bases from V and 8 bases from J, with 13 bases between. This CDR3 is 13 amino acids long. The CDR3 loop reads CAWDRGDYSPLHF. Here the CDR3 DNA reads TGTGCCTGGGACCGGGGGGACTATTCACCCCTCCACTTT.

The V call is TRBV11-3, the J call TRBJ2-1; 9 nucleotides match TRBD2. Germline CDR1 is SGHNT and CDR2 is YENEEA. V shed 5 bases and J 4 bases; nucleotides not matched to a gene: 6. The CDR3 length is 15 residues. The CDR3 here is CASSLVAGEYNEQFF. The CDR3 DNA is TGTGCCAGCAGCCTCGTAGCGGGAGAATACAATGAGCAGTTCTTC.

V gene TRBV11-3 combines with J gene TRBJ2-3; D is uncertain. Trimming took off 5 bases at V and 7 bases at J, with 10 bases between the two ends. This CDR3 is 12 amino acids long. The germline gives CDR1 SGHNT, CDR2 YENEEA. The CDR3 coding sequence is TGTGCCAGCAGCCTACCTTCAAATACGCAGTATTTT. Amino acid sequence: CASSLPSNTQYF.

This clone occurred a few times. V and J are TRBV30 and TRBJ2-5, with D perhaps matching TRBD1 (5 bases). In germline, CDR1 is GTSNPN, CDR2 SVGIG (reference sequence). CDR3 length: 13 residues. V was trimmed by 1 base and J by 7 bases, leaving 13 bases between them. CDR3 nucleotide sequence: TGTGCCTGGAGTGAGGACATTCTCAGGACCCAGTACTTC. It translates to CAWSEDILRTQYF.

V and J are TRBV9 and TRBJ2-7; the D gene is possibly TRBD2 (6 bases). The germline gives CDR1 SGDLS, CDR2 YYNGEE. V was shortened by 0 bases and J by 6 bases, with 7 bases between the two germline ends. The CDR3 extends over 12 amino acids. CDR3 protein: CASSVDGGEQYF. The CDR3 DNA reads TGTGCCAGCAGCGTAGACGGGGGCGAGCAGTACTTC.

On this clone itself: At one of its ends the junction is not consistent with the germline gene, which may arise from a read error. The chain's CDR3 is CASSSGTGELFF. The CDR3 nucleotides are TGTGCTAGCAGCTCAGGGACCGGGGAGCTGTTTTTT. J is TRBJ2-2 and V is TRBV7-7; possibly TRBD1 for D (5 bases). The CDR3 has 12 residues. The germline V gene encodes CDR1 SSHAT and CDR2 FNYEAQ (reference sequence).

This clone appeared a few times. This chain uses TRBV2 with TRBJ1-5, with D unclear. Per germline, CDR1 SNHLY and CDR2 FYNNEI. Trimming took off 4 bases at V and 6 bases at J, with 7 bases between the two ends. The CDR3 runs 12 residues. CDR3 DNA: TGTGCCAGCAGTGGGGAGATTCAGCCCCAGCATTTT. Its translation is CASSGEIQPQHF. Full variable domain (missing parts from reference TRBV2 and TRBJ1-5): EPEVTQTPSHQVTQMGQEVILRCVPISNHLYFYWYRQILGQKVEFLVSFYNNEISEKSEIFDDQFSVERPDGSNFTLKIRSTKLEDSAMYFCASSGEIQPQHFGDGTRLSIL.

The V and J genes are TRBV4-1 and TRBJ2-1; 10 bases are shared with TRBD2. The CDR3 covers 14 residues. The ends lost 4 bases at V and 7 bases at J; junction bases unmatched: 4. The germline V gene has CDR1 MGHRA and CDR2 YSYEKL. The CDR3 loop is CASSRLAGINEQFF. The CDR3 nucleotides are TGCGCCAGCAGCCGACTAGCGGGTATAAATGAGCAGTTCTTC.

V is TRBV5-1 and J is TRBJ1-2, with D possibly being TRBD1 (6 bases). Germline CDR1 is SGHRS and CDR2 is YFSETQ. Trimming removed 5 bases at V and 8 bases at J, with 16 bases between. This CDR3 contains 13 residues. CDR3 amino acids: CASSPGEGRGYTF. CDR3 nucleotides: TGCGCCAGCAGTCCAGGGGAGGGAAGAGGCTACACCTTC. Drawing the rest from reference TRBV5-1 and TRBJ1-2, the complete variable domain is KAGVTQTPRYLIKTRGQQVTLSCSPISGHRSVSWYQQTPGQGLQFLFEYFSETQRNKGNFPGRFSGRQFSNSRSEMNVSTLELGDSALYLCASSPGEGRGYTFGSGTRLTVV.

The V gene is TRBV25-1, the J gene TRBJ2-7; D is undetermined. The CDR3 is 14 residues long. V was cut by 4 bases and J by 5 bases, with 15 bases left in between. CDR1 and CDR2 from the germline V gene are MGHDK and SYGVNS. DNA for the CDR3: TGTGCCAGCAGTGCTGCTATTACTCCCCACGAGCAGTACTTC. Its translation is CASSAAITPHEQYF.

This clone was counted ten times or more. The rearrangement joins TRBV5-4 to TRBJ1-1, with 8 positions matching TRBD1. The germline V gene encodes CDR1 SGHNT and CDR2 YYREEE (reference sequence). With 3 bases clipped from V and 0 bases from J, the junction kept 4 bases outside the gene matches. The CDR3 has 15 residues. CDR3 amino acids: CASSSWTGMNTEAFF. The CDR3 nucleotides read TGTGCCAGCAGCTCCTGGACAGGGATGAACACTGAAGCTTTCTTT.

This rearrangement joins TRBV5-1 to TRBJ1-2, with a weak D call TRBD1 (5 bases). CDR3 length equals 15 residues. Deletions cut 1 base from V and 6 bases from J, with 16 bases between. Germline lookup yields CDR1 SGHRS and CDR2 YFSETQ. This CDR3 is CASSLWGRAADGYTF. The CDR3 nucleotides are TGCGCCAGCAGCTTGTGGGGCAGGGCGGCGGATGGCTACACCTTC.

This rearrangement joins TRBV4-3 to TRBJ2-6; D is undetermined. Germline V lookup: CDR1 LGHNA, CDR2 YSLEER. Trimming took off 0 bases at V and 7 bases at J, with 7 bases between the two ends. This CDR3 has 14 amino acids. CDR3 sequence (DNA): TGCGCCAGCAGCCAAGATCAAAAAGCCAACGTCCTGACTTTC. It specifies CASSQDQKANVLTF.

V usage is TRBV7-3 and J usage is TRBJ2-3; the D gene is possibly TRBD2 (5 bases). Trimming left V 3 bases short and J 2 bases short, with 18 bases between. The CDR3 covers 17 residues. CDR1 and CDR2 from the germline V gene are SGHTA and FQGTGA. CDR3 nucleotide sequence: TGTGCCAGCAGCTTTAGTGGCGGTGCGGGCGCCACAGATACGCAGTATTTT. Amino acid sequence: CASSFSGGAGATDTQYF.

V and J are TRBV15 and TRBJ1-1; no firm D call. The germline gives CDR1 LNHNV, CDR2 YYDKDF (reference sequence). The V and J ends lost 0 bases and 1 base respectively, with 15 bases between them. This CDR3 is built from 17 residues. The CDR3 here is CATSRDRNSATNTEAFF. CDR3 DNA: TGTGCCACCAGCAGAGATAGGAACAGTGCAACGAACACTGAAGCTTTCTTT.

This clone was found many times. The gene calls are TRBV7-3 and TRBJ1-1; TRBD1 might be the D (5 bases). Trimming left V 4 bases short and J 0 bases short, with 6 bases between. The germline V gene encodes CDR1 SGHTA and CDR2 FQGTGA. This CDR3 has 13 amino acids. The CDR3 bases are TGTGCCAGCAGCTCACAGGTGAACACTGAAGCTTTCTTT. This sequence encodes CASSSQVNTEAFF.

The genes are TRBV19 and TRBJ1-5, with D perhaps matching TRBD1 (6 bases). The CDR3 totals 13 residues. Germline CDR1 LNHDA, CDR2 SQIVND (reference sequence). V was trimmed by 7 bases and J by 5 bases, leaving 12 bases between them. The CDR3, as DNA: TGTGCCAGTACGAGACAGGATCATCAGCCCCAGCATTTT. Translation: CASTRQDHQPQHF.